This entry lists 9 T cell receptor beta chains sequenced from one sample in a study of identical twins. TCRdb called the 5' RACE reads again in MiXCR, with one record for every CDR3 protein. The data contain 450,000 or so distinct CDR3 sequences, under 20% of them seen just once; the ten biggest clones take up 9% to 15%. What was sequenced was naive T cells sorted from blood. The source of these receptors is a man over 45 in good health.

The table lists this clonotype with a few counts. The V and J genes are TRBV20-1 and TRBJ2-7; D perhaps matches TRBD2 (6 bases). CDR3 size: 16 residues. CDR1 is DFQATT and CDR2 is SNEGSKA in the germline V gene (reference sequence). The germline V and J ends were trimmed by 0 bases and 0 bases, with 15 bases remaining between them. CDR3: CSARDPLGGSSYEQYF. In DNA form, the CDR3 reads TGCAGTGCTAGAGACCCCCTCGGAGGGAGCTCCTACGAGCAGTACTTC.

This clonotype was counted at least ten times. The chain recombines TRBV27 with TRBJ2-7, with 11 bases identical to TRBD2. Germline trimming cut 5 bases from V and 3 bases from J; bases unmatched to any gene: 3. This CDR3 has 14 amino acids. CDR1 MNHEY and CDR2 SMNVEV come from the germline V gene (reference sequence). The CDR3 sequence: CASSRLAGIYEQYF. The DNA for the CDR3 is TGTGCCAGCAGTCGACTAGCGGGGATCTACGAGCAGTACTTC.

In its sample, this clonotype was seen a few times. This chain links TRBV29-1 with TRBJ2-4; a weak D match, TRBD2 (6 bases). Germline loops: CDR1 SQVTM, CDR2 ANQGSEA. The germline V and J ends were trimmed by 2 bases and 5 bases, with 7 bases remaining between them. CDR3 length: 12 amino acids. CDR3 in DNA: TGCAGCGTTGAATGGGGGGAAAACATTCAGTACTTC. This gives the protein CSVEWGENIQYF.

The V gene is TRBV4-3, the J gene TRBJ2-2; 7 bases fit TRBD1. Trimming took 1 base from V and 3 from J; bases not matched to a gene: 8. The CDR3 consists of 17 residues. Per germline, CDR1 LGHNA and CDR2 YSLEER. DNA of the CDR3: TGCGCCAGCAGCCAAGCCCCGGACAGGATCTACACCGGGGAGCTGTTTTTT. Its translation: CASSQAPDRIYTGELFF.

The V and J genes are TRBV6-2 or TRBV6-3 and TRBJ2-7; 13 nucleotides align to TRBD2. CDR3 size: 16 residues. Losses at the gene ends were 5 bases for V and 4 bases for J; bases not matched to a gene: 8. Germline lookup yields CDR1 MNHEY and CDR2 SVGEGT. The CDR3 DNA reads as TGTGCCAGCAGTGGGCCACGGACTAGCGGGAGTTACGAGCAGTACTTC. Translation gives CASSGPRTSGSYEQYF.

V is TRBV10-3 and J is TRBJ2-5; D may correspond to TRBD1 or TRBD2 (5 bases each). The CDR3 sequence is 13 residues long. The V gene lost 6 bases and the J gene lost 4 bases, with 12 bases spanning the gap. Germline V gene lookup returns CDR1 ENHRY and CDR2 SYGVKD. The CDR3 DNA sequence: TGTGCCATCAGCCTCCGGGACGTAGAGACCCAGTACTTC. Protein product: CAISLRDVETQYF.

This clonotype was counted at least ten times. This chain connects TRBV5-4 to TRBJ2-5; D not certain. Germline loops: CDR1 SGHNT, CDR2 YYREEE (reference sequence). CDR3 length equals 15 residues. The V gene lost 0 bases and the J gene lost 5 bases, with 14 bases spanning the gap. CDR3 protein: CASSLAPGRGETQYF. The CDR3 coding sequence is TGTGCCAGCAGCTTGGCCCCGGGTCGAGGCGAGACCCAGTACTTC.

This clonotype was picked up a small number of times. The chain has TRBV7-2 and TRBJ2-1, with a tentative D call TRBD1 (5 bases). Germline lookup yields CDR1 SGHTA and CDR2 FQGNSA. CDR3 length equals 15 residues. The ends were cut back, 5 bases at V and 0 bases at J, with 11 bases in the middle. The DNA for the CDR3 is TGTGCCAGCAGCGACAGCTACTACTCCTACAATGAGCAGTTCTTC. It translates to CASSDSYYSYNEQFF.

The chain employs TRBV4-2 and TRBJ2-1; D unclear. Germline V gives CDR1 LGHNA, CDR2 YNFKEQ. The ends were cut back, 4 bases at V and 0 bases at J, with 16 bases in the middle. CDR3 size: 17 residues. CDR3 DNA: TGTGCCAGCAGCCCTCAACACGGGTACAGCTCCTACAATGAGCAGTTCTTC. Its protein product is CASSPQHGYSSYNEQFF.